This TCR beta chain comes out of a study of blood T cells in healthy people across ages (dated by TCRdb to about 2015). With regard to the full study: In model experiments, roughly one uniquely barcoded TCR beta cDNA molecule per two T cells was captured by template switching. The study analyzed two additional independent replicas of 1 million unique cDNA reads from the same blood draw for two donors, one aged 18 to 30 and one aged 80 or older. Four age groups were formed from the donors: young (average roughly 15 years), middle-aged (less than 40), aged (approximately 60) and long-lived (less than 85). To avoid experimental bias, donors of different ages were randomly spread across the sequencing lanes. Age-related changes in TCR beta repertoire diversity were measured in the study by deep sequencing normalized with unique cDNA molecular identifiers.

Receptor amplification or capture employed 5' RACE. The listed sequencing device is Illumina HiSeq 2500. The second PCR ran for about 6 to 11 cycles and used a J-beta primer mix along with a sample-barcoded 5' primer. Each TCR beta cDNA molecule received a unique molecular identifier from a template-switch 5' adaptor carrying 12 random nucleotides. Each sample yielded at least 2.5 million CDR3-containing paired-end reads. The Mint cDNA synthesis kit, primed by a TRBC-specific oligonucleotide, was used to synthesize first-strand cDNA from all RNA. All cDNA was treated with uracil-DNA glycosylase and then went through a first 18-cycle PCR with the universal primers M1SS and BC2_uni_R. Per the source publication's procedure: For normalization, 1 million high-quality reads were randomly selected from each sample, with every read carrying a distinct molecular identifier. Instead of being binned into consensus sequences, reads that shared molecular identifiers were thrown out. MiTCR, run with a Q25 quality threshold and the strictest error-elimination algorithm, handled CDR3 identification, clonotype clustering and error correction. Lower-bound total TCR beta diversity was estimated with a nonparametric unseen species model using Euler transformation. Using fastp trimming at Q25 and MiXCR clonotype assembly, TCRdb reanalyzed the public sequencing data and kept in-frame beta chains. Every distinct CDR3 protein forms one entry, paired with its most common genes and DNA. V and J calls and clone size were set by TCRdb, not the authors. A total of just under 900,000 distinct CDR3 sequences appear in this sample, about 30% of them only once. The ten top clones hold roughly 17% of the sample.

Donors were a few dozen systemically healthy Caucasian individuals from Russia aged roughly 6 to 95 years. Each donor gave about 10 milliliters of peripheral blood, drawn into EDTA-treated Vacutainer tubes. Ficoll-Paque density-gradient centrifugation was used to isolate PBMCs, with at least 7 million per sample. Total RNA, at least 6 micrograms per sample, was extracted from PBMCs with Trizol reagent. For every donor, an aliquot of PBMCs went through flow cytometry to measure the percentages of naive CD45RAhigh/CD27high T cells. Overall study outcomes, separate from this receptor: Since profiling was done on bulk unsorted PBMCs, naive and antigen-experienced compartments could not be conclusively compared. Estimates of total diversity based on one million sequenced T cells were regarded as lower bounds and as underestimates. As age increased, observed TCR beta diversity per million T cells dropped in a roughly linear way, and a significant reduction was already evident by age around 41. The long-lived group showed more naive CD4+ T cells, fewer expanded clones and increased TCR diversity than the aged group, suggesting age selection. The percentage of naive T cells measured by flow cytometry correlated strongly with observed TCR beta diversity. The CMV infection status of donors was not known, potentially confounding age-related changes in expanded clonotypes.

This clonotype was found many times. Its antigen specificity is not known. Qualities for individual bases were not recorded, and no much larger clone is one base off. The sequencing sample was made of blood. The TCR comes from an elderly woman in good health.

The DNA sequence is as follows: TGTGCCAGCATCTGGGACAGGACGGTCAACTACGAGCAGTACTTC. This gives the protein CASIWDRTVNYEQYF. The rearranged chain carries TRBV2 and TRBJ2-7, with 8 junctional bases fitting TRBD1. V is trimmed back by 7 bases and J by 3 bases, and the junction contains 11 bases that no gene match accounts for. Taken from the germline V gene, the CDR1 and CDR2 loops are SNHLY and FYNNEI. From its cysteine to its phenylalanine, the CDR3 spans 15 amino acids. Only CDR3 DNA is held: 45 bases, read in frame from base 1.